This entry lists 29 T cell receptor beta chains sequenced from one sample in a study of T cell repertoires in cytomegalovirus infection. These receptors' antigens are unknown. In TCRdb, the reads were re-called with MiXCR into one record per CDR3 protein. The table has just over 450,000 distinct CDR3 sequences, roughly 42% seen once. The sequencing here drew on cultured PBMCs, taken from culture after CMV antigen stimulation. The receptors were sampled from a human donor in good health (CMV status not recorded). Some clones in this sample may be carry-over from other donors' samples.

This clonotype was counted between two and nine times. This chain uses TRBV11-2 with TRBJ2-2; TRBD2 aligns across 8 bases. The junction had 2 bases not matched to a gene; V was cut back by 3 bases and J by 5 bases. The CDR3 has 14 residues. CDR1 is SGHAT, CDR2 FQNNGV, per germline. DNA of the CDR3: TGTGCCAGCAGCTTCGCTAGCGGGACCGGGGAGCTGTTTTTT. Its protein product is CASSFASGTGELFF.

The chain links TRBV24-1 to TRBJ1-1, with a weak D call TRBD1 (5 bases). Germline lookup yields CDR1 KGHDR and CDR2 SFDVKD. The CDR3 has 11 residues. V was shortened by 4 bases and J by 10 bases, with 9 bases between the two germline ends. For the CDR3, the DNA is TGTGCCACCAGTGACTCGGGGCTAGCTTTCTTT. Its translation: CATSDSGLAFF.

As to this clonotype: Mismatch with germline at one junction end may stem from a read error. The chain employs TRBV30 and TRBJ2-1; D not resolved. The length of the CDR3 is 11 residues. The germline gives CDR1 GTSNPN, CDR2 SVGIG (reference sequence). CDR3 nucleotide sequence: TGTGCCTGGAGTGATTGGTATTCACCATCCTTC. Encoded protein: CAWSDWYSPSF.

CDR3 nucleotides: TGTGCCAGCAGCTTGAGGGACTGGCGGAACATTCAGTACTTC. This sequence encodes CASSLRDWRNIQYF. The chain has TRBV5-6 and TRBJ2-4; D might be TRBD2 (6 bases). Trimming removed 1 base from V and 7 bases from J, with 12 bases in between. This CDR3 contains 14 residues. Germline CDR1 is SGHDT and CDR2 is YYEEEE. Full variable domain (remainder filled in from reference TRBV5-6 and TRBJ2-4): DAGVTQSPTHLIKTRGQQVTLRCSPKSGHDTVSWYQQALGQGPQFIFQYYEEEERQRGNFPDRFSGHQFPNYSSELNVNALLLGDSALYLCASSLRDWRNIQYFGAGTRLSVL.

This clonotype was found a few times. DNA of the CDR3: TGTGCCAGCAGCTTAGTTCGACTAGGAGGATTCAATGAGCAGTTCTTC. Residues: CASSLVRLGGFNEQFF. The rearrangement links TRBV7-2 to TRBJ2-1, with D possibly TRBD2 on 6 matching bases. From germline, CDR1 is SGHTA and CDR2 FQGNSA. This CDR3 spans 16 amino acids. V shed 1 base and J shed 6 bases, with 16 bases lying between them.

The chain employs TRBV11-2 and TRBJ1-4, with 7 bases aligning to TRBD1. The CDR3 is made up of 15 amino acids. Germline V CDR1 and CDR2: SGHAT, FQNNGV. V shed 5 bases and J 5 bases; nucleotides not matched to a gene: 8. CDR3 DNA sequence: TGTGCCAGCAGCGTTACAGGGGCACTAAATGAAAAACTGTTTTTT. Translating gives CASSVTGALNEKLFF.

This sequence joins TRBV20-1 and TRBJ1-5; no clear D gene. V dropped 3 bases and J dropped 0 bases, with 6 bases sitting between them. The CDR3 is 13 residues long. Germline V gene lookup returns CDR1 DFQATT and CDR2 SNEGSKA (reference sequence). In nucleotides, the CDR3 is TGCAGTGCTAGGGATTATAGCAATCAGCCCCAGCATTTT. Amino acids: CSARDYSNQPQHF.

The chain couples TRBV7-6 to TRBJ2-2, with 8 bases fitting TRBD2. The V segment lost 5 bases and the J segment 7 bases; nucleotides outside the gene matches: 12. CDR1 and CDR2 from the germline V gene are SGHVS and FNYEAQ. The CDR3 is 16 residues long. The CDR3 loop is CASSPTPSGWDGELFF. The CDR3 DNA is TGTGCCAGCAGCCCAACGCCTAGCGGGTGGGACGGGGAGCTGTTTTTT. Based on the CDR3 plus reference TRBV7-6 and TRBJ2-2, the full variable domain is GAGVSQSPRYKVTKRGQDVALRCDPISGHVSLYWYRQALGQGPEFLTYFNYEAQQDKSGLPNDRFSAERPEGSISTLTIQRTEQRDSAMYRCASSPTPSGWDGELFFGEGSRLTVL.

This clonotype appeared a few times. The V gene is TRBV7-9, the J gene TRBJ2-1; no clear D. CDR1 is SEHNR and CDR2 is FQNEAQ in the germline V gene (reference sequence). The CDR3 spans 13 residues. The V end was cut by 1 base, the J end by 6 bases, with 7 bases between. The CDR3 sequence: CASSLDSSNEQFF. The DNA for the CDR3 is TGTGCCAGCAGCTTAGACAGCTCCAATGAGCAGTTCTTC.

The chain joins TRBV27 to TRBJ2-5; D perhaps matches TRBD2 (5 bases). The CDR3 has 16 amino acids. The V gene's germline CDR1 is MNHEY and CDR2 SMNVEV (reference sequence). The V end lost 0 bases, the J end lost 5 bases, and 16 bases lay between the germline ends. The CDR3 sequence is CASSLSFRISGETQYF. CDR3 DNA: TGTGCCAGCAGTTTATCATTTCGGATTTCGGGGGAGACCCAGTACTTC.

This chain uses TRBV6-5 with TRBJ1-2; D is uncertain. The CDR3 contains 10 residues. With 10 bases removed from V and 8 bases from J, the gap between germline ends came to 11 bases. CDR1 is MNHEY and CDR2 is SVGAGI in the germline V gene. This CDR3 reads CATLYPGYTF. Written as DNA, the CDR3 is TGTGCCACCCTCTATCCCGGCTACACCTTC.

This chain connects TRBV6-5 to TRBJ2-3; 15 bases map to TRBD2. The CDR3 covers 17 residues. Per germline, CDR1 MNHEY and CDR2 SVGAGI. With V trimmed by 5 bases and J by 6 bases, 9 bases remained unmatched. The CDR3 DNA follows: TGTGCCAGCAGTCCACTCGCCGGACTAGCGGGGGGGGATACGCAGTATTTT. It encodes CASSPLAGLAGGDTQYF.

A few counts support this clonotype. The CDR3 DNA reads as TGTGCCAGCGCCGGGAGGAAAGTCTACAATGAGCAGTTCTTC. Its translation: CASAGRKVYNEQFF. This rearrangement joins TRBV18 to TRBJ2-1; 7 bases agree with TRBD2. Germline V gene sequence: CDR1 KGHSH, CDR2 LQKENI. This CDR3 region has 14 residues. V lost 8 bases and J lost 3; bases outside the gene matches: 7.

This chain links TRBV29-1 with TRBJ1-1; the D is unclear. CDR1 SQVTM and CDR2 ANQGSEA come from the germline V gene. V lost 7 bases, J lost 0 bases, and 12 bases lay in between. The CDR3 spans 13 residues. CDR3 in DNA: TGCAGCGGATACACTCTCGTGAACACTGAAGCTTTCTTT. It is translated as CSGYTLVNTEAFF.

The gene calls are TRBV6-6 and TRBJ2-1; D is possibly TRBD2 (6 bases). CDR1 is MNHNY, CDR2 SVGAGI, per germline (reference sequence). The CDR3 is made up of 18 amino acids. The V end was cut by 5 bases, the J end by 14 bases, with 34 bases between. The CDR3 sequence is CASSPTISDSGGGPREFF. DNA for the CDR3: TGTGCCAGCAGTCCTACCATTTCTGACTCCGGGGGTGGGCCACGGGAGTTCTTC.

The chain employs TRBV20-1 and TRBJ2-3, with 8 bases lining up with TRBD1. The CDR3 has 14 residues. The V segment lost 6 bases and the J segment 5 bases; nucleotides outside the gene matches: 10. The germline V gene encodes CDR1 DFQATT and CDR2 SNEGSKA (reference sequence). The DNA for the CDR3 is TGCAGTGCAATTGACAGGGGCCGGGGAGATACGCAGTATTTT. Protein sequence: CSAIDRGRGDTQYF.

The chain employs TRBV6-1 and TRBJ1-2, with no clear D. The CDR3 is 14 residues long. V was pared by 0 bases and J by 4 bases, with 9 bases between. The germline V gene has CDR1 MNHNS and CDR2 SASEGT. CDR3 loop: CASSEAGLGYGYTF. DNA of the CDR3: TGTGCCAGCAGTGAAGCGGGGTTGGGCTATGGCTACACCTTC.

The J gene is TRBJ2-5, the V gene TRBV5-4; 8 nucleotides match TRBD1. Trimming at V came to 0 bases and at J to 0 bases, leaving 1 base not matched to a gene. The CDR3 runs to 15 residues. Germline values: CDR1 SGHNT, CDR2 YYREEE (reference sequence). The CDR3 here is CASSLGQGYQETQYF. CDR3 in DNA: TGTGCCAGCAGCTTGGGACAGGGGTACCAAGAGACCCAGTACTTC.

The J gene is TRBJ2-1, the V gene TRBV20-1; maybe TRBD1 (5 bases). The CDR3 contains 12 residues. CDR1 and CDR2 (germline): DFQATT, SNEGSKA (reference sequence). The germline V and J ends were trimmed by 4 bases and 3 bases, with 7 bases remaining between them. The CDR3 nucleotides read TGCAGTGCTAAGACAGACTACAATGAGCAGTTCTTC. The encoded protein is CSAKTDYNEQFF.

CDR3 protein: CASSEAAGAGANVLTF. CDR3 bases: TGTGCCAGCAGTGAAGCGGCGGGGGCTGGGGCCAACGTCCTGACTTTC. V is TRBV6-1 and J is TRBJ2-6; 7 bases align to TRBD2. V trimming: 0 bases; J trimming: 2 bases; junction bases outside the gene matches: 1. The CDR3 covers 16 residues. Germline V CDR1 and CDR2: MNHNS, SASEGT.

This clonotype was detected only a few times. The V gene is TRBV20-1, the J gene TRBJ1-3, with D perhaps TRBD1 (5 bases). The length of the CDR3 is 15 residues. The V end lost 0 bases, the J end lost 0 bases, and 9 bases lay between the germline ends. Germline lookup yields CDR1 DFQATT and CDR2 SNEGSKA (reference sequence). The CDR3: CSARDMGGSGNTIYF. The CDR3 region has the DNA TGCAGTGCTAGAGATATGGGGGGCTCTGGAAACACCATATATTTT.

The chain has TRBV12-3 or TRBV12-4 and TRBJ2-2; 7 bases line up with TRBD1. This CDR3 comprises 15 residues. Unmatched junction bases numbered 4, after V lost 6 bases and J lost 0 bases. The CDR3 is CASSRTGANTGELFF. The CDR3 DNA is TGTGCCAGCAGCCGGACAGGCGCGAACACCGGGGAGCTGTTTTTT.

This clonotype was recorded a few times. The chain is built from TRBV7-8 and TRBJ1-2; D unresolved. V shed 1 base and J shed 3 bases, with 12 bases lying between them. The CDR3 spans 15 residues. The germline V gene encodes CDR1 SGHVS and CDR2 FQNEAQ. The CDR3 loop reads CASSLGQVDDYGYTF. The DNA for the CDR3 is TGTGCCAGCAGCTTAGGGCAGGTAGACGACTATGGCTACACCTTC.

J is TRBJ1-1 and V is TRBV6-1, with a tentative D call TRBD1 (5 bases). Germline V lookup: CDR1 MNHNS, CDR2 SASEGT. This CDR3 region has 14 residues. The V and J ends lost 1 base and 3 bases respectively, with 9 bases between them. DNA of the CDR3: TGTGCCAGCAGTGAAGGCGGGGGGGACACTGAAGCTTTCTTT. This sequence encodes CASSEGGGDTEAFF.

This clonotype was recorded a few times. DNA for the CDR3: TGTGCCAGCAGCCAGGGACTAGCGGGGGGCCCCTCCTACAATGAGCAGTTCTTC. Translation gives CASSQGLAGGPSYNEQFF. The J gene is TRBJ2-1, the V gene TRBV5-4; 15 bases match TRBD2. The germline V gene has CDR1 SGHNT and CDR2 YYREEE (reference sequence). The junction had 5 bases not matched to a gene; V was cut back by 4 bases and J by 0 bases. The CDR3 runs 18 residues.

The chain joins TRBV7-2 to TRBJ2-7; TRBD1 might be the D (6 bases). The germline CDR1 and CDR2 sequences are SGHTA and FQGNSA. Trimming cost V 1 base and J 2 bases, with 9 bases left between them. The CDR3 contains 14 residues. CDR3 residues: CASSLGGQTYEQYF. The CDR3 DNA sequence: TGTGCCAGCAGCTTAGGCGGACAGACCTACGAGCAGTACTTC.

This rearrangement joins TRBV27 to TRBJ2-3; 9 positions agree with TRBD2. Germline trimming cut 9 bases from V and 6 bases from J; bases unmatched to any gene: 19. Germline V gene data show CDR1 as MNHEY and CDR2 as SMNVEV (reference sequence). There are 17 residues in the CDR3. CDR3 amino acids: CARTVRGSGGPADTQYF. For the CDR3, the DNA is TGTGCCAGGACCGTCCGAGGTAGCGGGGGTCCGGCCGATACGCAGTATTTT.

This chain links TRBV7-3 with TRBJ2-1; 9 nucleotides match TRBD2. V dropped 4 bases and J dropped 9; count of bases not matched to a gene: 7. CDR3 length equals 14 residues. CDR1 is SGHTA and CDR2 is FQGTGA in the germline V gene. Here the CDR3 reads CASSWTSADGEQFF. CDR3 in DNA: TGTGCCAGCAGCTGGACTAGCGCCGACGGTGAGCAGTTCTTC.

The rearrangement uses TRBV27 and TRBJ2-7; tentatively, D is TRBD1 or TRBD2 (5 bases each). CDR1 and CDR2 (germline): MNHEY, SMNVEV (reference sequence). Trimming pared 4 bases from V and 3 bases from J, leaving 13 bases between. This CDR3 has 14 residues. The CDR3 is CASSWSLGGYEQYF. DNA for the CDR3: TGTGCCAGCAGTTGGTCCCTTGGGGGCTACGAGCAGTACTTC.